Each of the 11 T cell receptor beta chains below was sequenced from the same sample in a study of blood T cell repertoires in COVID-19. The protocol was immunoSEQ multiplex PCR, while the TCRdb copy is restricted to in-frame clones and leaves out a portion. The table has around 60,000 clones, around 77% seen once. The sequenced material came from peripheral blood. The receptors stem from a woman aged 70-85 years with COVID-19, enrolled during active disease.

The chain couples TRBV5-5 to TRBJ2-5, with TRBD2 matching over 10 bases. The CDR3 contains 16 residues. V trimming: 0 bases; J trimming: 2 bases; junction bases outside the gene matches: 4. Germline V CDR1 and CDR2: SGHKS, YYEKEE (reference sequence). Here the CDR3 reads CASSLAASGGQETQYF. The CDR3 region has the DNA TGTGCCAGCAGCTTGGCGGCTAGCGGGGGTCAAGAGACCCAGTACTTC.

The chain is built from TRBV4-3 and TRBJ2-7; 7 bases are shared with TRBD1. This CDR3 has 16 residues. Germline V gene lookup returns CDR1 LGHNA and CDR2 YSLEER. Trimming took 2 bases from V and 0 from J; bases not matched to a gene: 7. The CDR3 sequence is CASSQFLGTASYEQYF. The CDR3 DNA sequence: TGCGCCAGCAGCCAATTCCTCGGGACAGCCTCCTACGAGCAGTACTTC.

The chain is built from TRBV3-1 (or the pseudogene TRBV3-2) and TRBJ2-5, with 11 nucleotides matching TRBD2. Germline lookup yields CDR1 LGHDT and CDR2 YNNKEL (reference sequence). Trimming removed 4 bases from V and 7 bases from J; junction bases left unmatched: 5. The CDR3 is 14 residues long. The CDR3 DNA is TGTGCCAGCAGCCTTCGGCTAGCGGGGGGGACCCAGTACTTC. This translates into CASSLRLAGGTQYF.

The chain couples TRBV3-1 (or the pseudogene TRBV3-2) to TRBJ1-5; a weak D match, TRBD1 (6 bases). CDR3 length equals 15 residues. Between the trimmed V and J ends, which lost 4 bases and 0 bases, there was a span of 10 bases. Germline V lookup: CDR1 LGHDT, CDR2 YNNKEL (reference sequence). DNA of the CDR3: TGTGCCAGCAGCCGATCAGGGGATAGCAATCAGCCCCAGCATTTT. Translating gives CASSRSGDSNQPQHF.

This chain connects TRBV6-2 or TRBV6-3 to TRBJ2-5; D gene ambiguous. V was pared by 2 bases and J by 5 bases, with 18 bases between. Germline V gene data show CDR1 as MNHEY and CDR2 as SVGEGT. The CDR3 contains 16 residues. This CDR3 reads CASSYPRSPQRETQYF. In nucleotides, the CDR3 is TGTGCCAGCAGTTACCCCCGTAGCCCGCAACGGGAGACCCAGTACTTC.

The chain links TRBV9 to TRBJ2-3; 12 bases are a match to TRBD2. This CDR3 contains 14 residues. Germline-derived CDR1 and CDR2 are SGDLS and YYNGEE. Trimming removed 2 bases from V and 6 bases from J; junction bases left unmatched: 1. The DNA of the CDR3 is TGTGCCAGCAGCGTTACTAGCGGGGGGGATACGCAGTATTTT. Its protein product is CASSVTSGGDTQYF.

This rearrangement joins TRBV13 to TRBJ2-1; 9 bases fit TRBD1. Looked up from germline, CDR1 is PRHDT and CDR2 is FYEKMQ (reference sequence). The CDR3 extends over 16 amino acids. V dropped 3 bases and J dropped 10; count of bases not matched to a gene: 13. The CDR3 is CASSFGSGTGYGEQFF. Here the CDR3 DNA reads TGTGCCAGCAGCTTCGGCTCCGGGACAGGGTATGGCGAGCAGTTCTTC.

V is TRBV19 and J is TRBJ1-5; D might be TRBD1 (5 bases). The germline V gene has CDR1 LNHDA and CDR2 SQIVND (reference sequence). The V end was cut by 1 base, the J end by 5 bases, with 9 bases between. There are 14 residues in the CDR3. The CDR3 loop reads CASSIVGGDQPQHF. The CDR3 DNA reads TGTGCCAGTAGTATAGTTGGAGGGGATCAGCCCCAGCATTTT.

CDR3 coding DNA: TGTGCCAGCAGTTTTGACGGAGACGAGCAGTACTTC. Its translation is CASSFDGDEQYF. The V and J genes are TRBV12-3 or TRBV12-4 and TRBJ2-7; no clear D. Trimming stripped 3 bases from V and 5 bases from J, with 8 bases between. The CDR3 length is 12 residues.

This chain uses TRBV9 with TRBJ2-3; no clear D. CDR3 size: 13 residues. Germline V lookup: CDR1 SGDLS, CDR2 YYNGEE. V lost 6 bases and J 0 bases, leaving 8 bases between the germline ends. The CDR3 coding sequence is TGTGCCAGCACGCCTATTAGCACAGATACGCAGTATTTT. This encodes CASTPISTDTQYF.

The V gene is TRBV18, the J gene TRBJ2-3; 11 bases agree with TRBD1. The CDR3 runs 16 residues. Germline V gene lookup returns CDR1 KGHSH and CDR2 LQKENI. The junction had 6 bases not matched to a gene; V was cut back by 2 bases and J by 5 bases. Here the CDR3 DNA reads TGTGCCAGCTCACCAATGGGACAGGGGGTGAAAGATACGCAGTATTTT. Translated: CASSPMGQGVKDTQYF.